This T cell receptor (beta chain) was recorded in a study of PD-L1 blockade in urothelial cancer. Study overall: Investigators checked blood 3 weeks (second dose) and 6 weeks after treatment start.

Study outcomes and limitations: Better survival was forecast by a pretreatment blood TCR clonality below the median.

J lost 0 bases, V lost 4 bases, and 5 bases had no gene match. The germline gives CDR1 LGHNA, CDR2 YNFKEQ. The CDR3 has 16 residues. Comments on this clone: Antigen: not known.

Regarding time point: pretreatment peripheral blood. Samples were collected from each patient before treatment and during treatment. Each patient gave between 1 and 8 of them in total. Produced via immunoSEQ multiplex PCR; TCRdb's table is partial and in-frame only. The sample shows 50,000 to 55,000 clones, around 84% of them seen only once. The sample was PBMCs, taken around atezolizumab (anti-PD-L1) treatment. The sequence came from a man in his 60s with urothelial cancer. This chain uses TRBV4-2 with TRBJ2-7; 11 nucleotides match TRBD2. CDR3 sequence (DNA): TGTGCCAGCAGCCGAGGGACTAGCGGCAACTCCTACGAGCAGTACTTC. Residues: CASSRGTSGNSYEQYF.